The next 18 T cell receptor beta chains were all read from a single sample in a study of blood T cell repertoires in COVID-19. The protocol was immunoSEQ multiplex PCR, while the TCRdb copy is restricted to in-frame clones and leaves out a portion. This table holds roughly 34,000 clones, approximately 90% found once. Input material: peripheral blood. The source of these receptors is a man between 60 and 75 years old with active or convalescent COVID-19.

CDR3 sequence: CASSPDPGRGNEKLFF. The CDR3 DNA sequence: TGCGCCAGCAGCCCCGATCCAGGGCGGGGTAATGAAAAACTGTTTTTT. This chain links TRBV5-1 with TRBJ1-4; possibly TRBD1 for D (5 bases). V gave up 4 bases and J gave up 4 bases, with 17 bases separating them. The CDR3 runs to 16 residues. Germline assignment: CDR1 SGHRS and CDR2 YFSETQ.

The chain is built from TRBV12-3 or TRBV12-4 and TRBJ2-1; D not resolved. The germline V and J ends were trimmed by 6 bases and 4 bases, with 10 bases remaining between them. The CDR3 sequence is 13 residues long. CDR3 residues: CASRSQEYNEQFF. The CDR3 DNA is TGTGCCAGCAGATCTCAGGAATACAATGAGCAGTTCTTC.

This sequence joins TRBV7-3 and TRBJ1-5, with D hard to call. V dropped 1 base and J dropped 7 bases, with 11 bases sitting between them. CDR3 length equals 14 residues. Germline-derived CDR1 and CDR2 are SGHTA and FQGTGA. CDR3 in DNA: TGTGCCAGCAGCTTAATGGGCGGGAACCAGCCCCAGCATTTT. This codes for CASSLMGGNQPQHF. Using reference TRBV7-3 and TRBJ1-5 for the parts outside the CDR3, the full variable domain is GAGVSQTPSNKVTEKGKYVELRCDPISGHTALYWYRQSLGQGPEFLIYFQGTGAADDSGLPNDRFFAVRPEGSVSTLKIQRTERGDSAVYLCASSLMGGNQPQHFGDGTRLSIL.

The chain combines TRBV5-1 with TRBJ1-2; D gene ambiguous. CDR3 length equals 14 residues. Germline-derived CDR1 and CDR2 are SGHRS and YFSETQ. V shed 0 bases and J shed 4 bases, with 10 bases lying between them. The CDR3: CASSLVTGSYGYTF. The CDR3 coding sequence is TGCGCCAGCAGCTTGGTAACGGGGAGCTATGGCTACACCTTC. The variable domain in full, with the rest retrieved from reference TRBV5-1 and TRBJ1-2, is KAGVTQTPRYLIKTRGQQVTLSCSPISGHRSVSWYQQTPGQGLQFLFEYFSETQRNKGNFPGRFSGRQFSNSRSEMNVSTLELGDSALYLCASSLVTGSYGYTFGSGTRLTVV.

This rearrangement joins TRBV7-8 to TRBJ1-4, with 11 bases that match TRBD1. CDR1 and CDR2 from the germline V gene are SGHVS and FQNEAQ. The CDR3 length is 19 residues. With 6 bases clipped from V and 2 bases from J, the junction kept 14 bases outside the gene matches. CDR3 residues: CASSRRGTGGGGTNEKLFF. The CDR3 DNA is TGTGCCAGCAGTCGAAGGGGGACAGGGGGTGGTGGCACTAATGAAAAACTGTTTTTT.

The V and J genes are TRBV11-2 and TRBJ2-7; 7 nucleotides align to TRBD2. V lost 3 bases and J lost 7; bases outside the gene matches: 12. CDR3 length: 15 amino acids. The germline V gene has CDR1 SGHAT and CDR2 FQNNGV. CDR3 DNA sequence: TGTGCCAGCAGCTTCCTGGCTAGCGGCATTCGGGAGCAGTACTTC. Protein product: CASSFLASGIREQYF.

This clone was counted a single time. CDR3 nucleotides: TGCGCCAGCAGCCCAGCGGGGGGGCTGGATACGCAGTATTTT. Amino acid sequence: CASSPAGGLDTQYF. The V call is TRBV10-1, the J call TRBJ2-3, with 10 bases fitting TRBD2. CDR1 is WNHNN and CDR2 is SYGVQD in the germline V gene (reference sequence). The CDR3 is made up of 14 amino acids. Trimming removed 6 bases from V and 6 bases from J; junction bases left unmatched: 6.

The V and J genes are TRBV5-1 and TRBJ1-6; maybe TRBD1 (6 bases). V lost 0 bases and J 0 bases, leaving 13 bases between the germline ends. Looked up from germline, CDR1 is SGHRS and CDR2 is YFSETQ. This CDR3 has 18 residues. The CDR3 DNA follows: TGCGCCAGCAGCTTGGACAGGGTCCTTGCCTCCTATAATTCACCCCTCCACTTT. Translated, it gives CASSLDRVLASYNSPLHF. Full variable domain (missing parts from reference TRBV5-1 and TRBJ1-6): KAGVTQTPRYLIKTRGQQVTLSCSPISGHRSVSWYQQTPGQGLQFLFEYFSETQRNKGNFPGRFSGRQFSNSRSEMNVSTLELGDSALYLCASSLDRVLASYNSPLHFGNGTRLTVT.

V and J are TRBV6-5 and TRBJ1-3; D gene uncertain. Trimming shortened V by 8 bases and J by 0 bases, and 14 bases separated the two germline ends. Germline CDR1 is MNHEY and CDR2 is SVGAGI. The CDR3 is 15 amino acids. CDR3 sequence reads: CASVSRASSGNTIYF. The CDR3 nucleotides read TGTGCCAGCGTCAGCCGAGCGAGCTCTGGAAACACCATATATTTT.

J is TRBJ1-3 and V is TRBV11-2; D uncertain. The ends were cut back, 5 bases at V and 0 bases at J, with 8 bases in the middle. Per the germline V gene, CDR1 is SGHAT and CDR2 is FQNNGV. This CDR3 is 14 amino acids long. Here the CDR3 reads CASSPGGSGNTIYF. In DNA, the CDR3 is TGTGCCAGCAGCCCTGGAGGCTCTGGAAACACCATATATTTT. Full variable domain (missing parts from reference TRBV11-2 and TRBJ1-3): EAGVAQSPRYKIIEKRQSVAFWCNPISGHATLYWYQQILGQGPKLLIQFQNNGVVDDSQLPKDRFSAERLKGVDSTLKIQPAKLEDSAVYLCASSPGGSGNTIYFGEGSWLTVV.

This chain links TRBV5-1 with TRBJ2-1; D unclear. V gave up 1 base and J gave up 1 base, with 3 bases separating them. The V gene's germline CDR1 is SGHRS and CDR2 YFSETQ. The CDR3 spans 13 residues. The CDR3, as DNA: TGCGCCAGCAGCTTGCGGTCCTACAATGAGCAGTTCTTC. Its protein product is CASSLRSYNEQFF.

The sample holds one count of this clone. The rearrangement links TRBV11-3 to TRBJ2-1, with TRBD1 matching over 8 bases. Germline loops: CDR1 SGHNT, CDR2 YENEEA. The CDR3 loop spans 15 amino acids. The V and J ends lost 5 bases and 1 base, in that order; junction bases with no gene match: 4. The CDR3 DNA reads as TGTGCCAGCAGCGTCCGACAGGGGTCCTACAATGAGCAGTTCTTC. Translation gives CASSVRQGSYNEQFF.

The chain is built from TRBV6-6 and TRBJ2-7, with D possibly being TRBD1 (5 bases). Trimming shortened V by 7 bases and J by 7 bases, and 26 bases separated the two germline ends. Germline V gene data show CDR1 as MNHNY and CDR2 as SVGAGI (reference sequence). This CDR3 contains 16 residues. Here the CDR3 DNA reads TGTGCCAGCATCTCACACAGGCCCCCTTACGAAGGGGAGCAGTACTTC. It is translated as CASISHRPPYEGEQYF.

CDR3: CASSTGGWNSPLHF. The CDR3 DNA is TGTGCCAGCAGCACAGGGGGCTGGAATTCACCCCTCCACTTT. The gene calls are TRBV7-8 and TRBJ1-6; 9 nucleotides agree with TRBD1. There are 14 residues in the CDR3. With V trimmed by 5 bases and J by 7 bases, 3 bases remained unmatched. Germline values: CDR1 SGHVS, CDR2 FQNEAQ.

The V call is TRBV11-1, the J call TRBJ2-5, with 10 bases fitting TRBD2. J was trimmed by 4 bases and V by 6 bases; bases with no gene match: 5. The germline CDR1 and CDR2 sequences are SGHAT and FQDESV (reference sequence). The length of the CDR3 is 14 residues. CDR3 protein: CASSLAGVRETQYF. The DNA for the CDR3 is TGTGCCAGCAGTCTAGCGGGAGTCCGAGAGACCCAGTACTTC.

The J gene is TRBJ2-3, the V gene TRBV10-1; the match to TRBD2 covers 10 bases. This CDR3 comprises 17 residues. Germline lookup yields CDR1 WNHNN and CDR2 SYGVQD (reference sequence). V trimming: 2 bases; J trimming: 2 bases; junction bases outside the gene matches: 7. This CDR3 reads CASSEIGTSGDTDTQYF. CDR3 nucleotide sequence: TGCGCCAGCAGTGAGATCGGAACTAGCGGGGACACAGATACGCAGTATTTT.

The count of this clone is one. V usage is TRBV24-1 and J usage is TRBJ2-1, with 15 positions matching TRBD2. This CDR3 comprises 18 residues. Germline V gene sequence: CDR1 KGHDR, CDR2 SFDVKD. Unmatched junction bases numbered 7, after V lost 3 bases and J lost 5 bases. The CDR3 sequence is CATSDNGLAGGIDNEQFF. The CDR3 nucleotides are TGTGCCACCAGTGATAATGGACTAGCGGGAGGGATCGACAATGAGCAGTTCTTC.

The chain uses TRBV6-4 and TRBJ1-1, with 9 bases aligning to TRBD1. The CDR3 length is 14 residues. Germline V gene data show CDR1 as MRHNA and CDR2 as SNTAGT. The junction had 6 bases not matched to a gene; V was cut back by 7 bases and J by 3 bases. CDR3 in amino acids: CASTRQGVDTEAFF. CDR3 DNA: TGTGCCAGCACCCGACAGGGGGTGGACACTGAAGCTTTCTTT.